This entry is about one T cell receptor beta chain. The study assigned cohorts using participant-reported clinical history. The data are from a study of blood T cell repertoires in COVID-19. Study summary: Recovery meant two consecutive negative NP/OP PCR tests, professional clearance, or resolved symptoms. Samples representing acute and convalescent COVID-19 were sourced from the United States, Italy and Spain.

From germline, CDR1 is LNHDA and CDR2 SQIVND (reference sequence). This CDR3 contains 15 residues. The germline V and J ends were trimmed by 3 bases and 6 bases, with 15 bases remaining between them. Sequencing was performed with immunoSEQ multiplex PCR; in TCRdb, only in-frame clones are kept and a portion is missing. The sample has over 250,000 clones, approximately 90% seen once. V usage is TRBV19 and J usage is TRBJ1-5, with a weak D call TRBD1 (5 bases). This clonotype was obtained from a woman aged 55-75 years in a cohort exposed to, infected with or recovered from COVID-19 (not recorded which). The sample consisted of PBMCs or T cells enriched from blood (not recorded which). CDR3 sequence: CASSIDAGQGQPQHF. The CDR3 DNA reads as TGTGCCAGTAGTATCGATGCGGGGCAGGGTCAGCCCCAGCATTTT.